This record looks at one T cell receptor (beta chain) sequence and its context. The antigen is unknown. The germline CDR1 and CDR2 sequences are SGHRS and YFSETQ. V was pared by 4 bases and J by 7 bases, with 6 bases of the junction left unmatched. The CDR3 extends over 15 amino acids. These data belong to a study of cytomegalovirus exposure and HLA in healthy donors. Study-wide context: Drawn from HLA-typed donors, tens of millions of unique TCRs were held in an early data release. Study-level findings and limits: A few chains tied to CMV proved CMV antigen-specific in vitro. TCR beta sequences numbering fewer than 20,000 were associated with HLA alleles at 0.05 false discovery rate in a later analysis. Analyzed later, association rates of TCRs varied across HLA loci, with DRB1 most and HLA-C fewest.

The study ran its PCR with 60 Vbeta and 13 Jbeta primers. Some clones are missing from TCRdb's copy, which holds only in-frame ones; the method was immunoSEQ multiplex PCR. The sample records about 120,000 clones, about 80% being singletons. The V call is TRBV5-1, the J call TRBJ2-1, with 12 bases matching TRBD1. The specimen sequenced was PBMCs. This receptor was obtained from a female donor in good health and CMV-seronegative. CDR3 sequence reads: CASSMGQGARNEQFF. For the CDR3, the DNA is TGCGCCAGCAGCATGGGACAGGGGGCACGGAATGAGCAGTTCTTC. The whole variable domain, remainder taken from reference TRBV5-1 and TRBJ2-1, is KAGVTQTPRYLIKTRGQQVTLSCSPISGHRSVSWYQQTPGQGLQFLFEYFSETQRNKGNFPGRFSGRQFSNSRSEMNVSTLELGDSALYLCASSMGQGARNEQFFGPGTRLTVL.